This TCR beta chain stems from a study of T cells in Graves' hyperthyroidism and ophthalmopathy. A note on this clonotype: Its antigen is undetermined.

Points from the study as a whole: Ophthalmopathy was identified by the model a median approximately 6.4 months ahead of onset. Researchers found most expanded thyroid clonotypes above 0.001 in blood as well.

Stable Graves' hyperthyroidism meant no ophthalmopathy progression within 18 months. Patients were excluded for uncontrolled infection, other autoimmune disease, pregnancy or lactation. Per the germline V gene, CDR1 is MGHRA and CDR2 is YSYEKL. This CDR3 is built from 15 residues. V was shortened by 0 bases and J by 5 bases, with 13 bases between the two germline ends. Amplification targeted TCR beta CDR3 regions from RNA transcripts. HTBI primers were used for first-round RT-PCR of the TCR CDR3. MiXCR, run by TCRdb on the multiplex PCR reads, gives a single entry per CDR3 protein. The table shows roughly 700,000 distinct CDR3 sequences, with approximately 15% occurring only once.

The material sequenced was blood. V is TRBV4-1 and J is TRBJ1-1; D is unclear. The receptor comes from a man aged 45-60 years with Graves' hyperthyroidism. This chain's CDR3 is CASSQEFRLGTEAFF. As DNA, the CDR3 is TGCGCCAGCAGCCAAGAGTTCCGATTGGGGACTGAAGCTTTCTTT.